The clone carrying this T cell receptor (beta chain) was seen many times. The target antigen is unknown. This sample is part of a study of CD8 T cells in ankylosing spondylitis. Overall study findings and caveats: Disease-linked clones were reportedly significantly enriched in matched ankylosing spondylitis synovial fluid. What seemed typical of ankylosing spondylitis blood was a TCR beta motif built from fewer than ten highly homologous variants. With a CD8+ phenotype, disease-linked clones were relatively rare in peripheral blood. Reactive arthritis synovial fluid and blood previously showed some of these motif variants.

5'-RACE, quantitative and with molecular barcodes, yielded the TCR beta libraries. TCRdb re-analysed the 5' RACE reads in MiXCR, keeping a single row per CDR3 protein. The repertoire holds approximately 520,000 distinct CDR3 sequences, with about 5.2% as singletons. V was cut by 6 bases and J by 14 bases, with 25 bases left in between. CDR1 is SQVTM, CDR2 ANQGSEA, per germline. The CDR3 is made up of 13 amino acids. Material: blood, either unsorted or a sorted T cell fraction (not recorded which). The sequence derives from a male donor with ankylosing spondylitis. The V and J genes are TRBV29-1 and TRBJ1-2, with a weak D call TRBD1 (6 bases). CDR3 coding DNA: TGCAGCGTCTTAACCCTGACAGGTGCGACGGGGACCTTC. Translated, it gives CSVLTLTGATGTF.